This T cell receptor (beta chain) was documented in a study of T cell repertoires in cytomegalovirus infection. Whole-study context: Recently identified HLA-C-restricted CMV epitopes were among the peptides used. Indications of both CMV infection and matching HLA type were provided by public TCR beta signatures.

Remarks on this clonotype: The target antigen is unknown.

The J segment lost 6 bases and the V segment lost 7 bases, leaving 9 bases of the junction unmatched. Germline V gives CDR1 DFQATT, CDR2 SNEGSKA (reference sequence). The CDR3 contains 13 residues. Study-wide points: CMV-specific TCR beta clonotypes restricted by HLA-C were the ones dominating the ex vivo response.

TCRdb independently ran MiXCR on the reads; one entry per CDR3 protein. The sample yields more than 250,000 distinct CDR3 sequences, 25% seen once. The chain couples TRBV20-1 to TRBJ2-1, with TRBD2 matching 7 bases. Sequencing used cultured PBMCs, obtained from culture after CMV antigen stimulation. The clonotype comes from a human donor in good health (CMV status not recorded). Some clones in this sample may be carry-over from other donors' samples. The CDR3 sequence is CSVQGTGGNEQFF. The CDR3 DNA reads TGCAGTGTCCAAGGAACGGGGGGCAATGAGCAGTTCTTC.